Presented here are 25 T cell receptor beta chains from one specimen sequenced in a study of cytomegalovirus exposure and HLA in healthy donors. The PCR employed 60 Vbeta primers together with 13 Jbeta primers. Sequencing was performed with immunoSEQ multiplex PCR; in TCRdb, only in-frame clones are kept and a portion is missing. The profile covers some 140,000 clones, with about 80% appearing a single time and less than 1.5% taken by the ten largest. Sequencing was performed on PBMCs. All receptors come from a male donor in good health and CMV-seropositive.

The chain has TRBV7-3 and TRBJ2-3; D might be TRBD2 (5 bases). V was cut by 5 bases and J by 1 base, with 7 bases left in between. The CDR3 runs 13 residues. The germline V gene encodes CDR1 SGHTA and CDR2 FQGTGA. The CDR3 spells CASSVLGTDTQYF. The DNA for the CDR3 is TGTGCCAGCAGCGTACTAGGCACAGATACGCAGTATTTT.

The V call is TRBV15, the J call TRBJ2-7, with 7 bases aligning to TRBD1. Losses at the gene ends were 3 bases for V and 0 bases for J; bases not matched to a gene: 8. CDR1 and CDR2 (germline): LNHNV, YYDKDF (reference sequence). This CDR3 is 16 amino acids long. The CDR3 nucleotides read TGTGCCACCAGCAGGGACAAGACAGGGAGCTCCTACGAGCAGTACTTC. The encoded protein is CATSRDKTGSSYEQYF. The full variable domain, with the rest looked up from reference TRBV15 and TRBJ2-7, is DAMVIQNPRYQVTQFGKPVTLSCSQTLNHNVMYWYQQKSSQAPKLLFHYYDKDFNNEADTPDNFQSRRPNTSFCFLDIRSPGLGDTAMYLCATSRDKTGSSYEQYFGPGTRLTVT.

This clone turned up a few times. J is TRBJ1-4 and V is TRBV29-1, with D unclear. CDR1 is SQVTM, CDR2 ANQGSEA, per germline. This CDR3 contains 12 residues. Trimming cost V 0 bases and J 10 bases, with 9 bases left between them. In nucleotides, the CDR3 is TGCAGCGTTGAAGATCCTGGAGGAAAACTGTTTTTT. Its translation: CSVEDPGGKLFF. Using reference TRBV29-1 and TRBJ1-4 for the parts outside the CDR3, the full variable domain is SAVISQKPSRDICQRGTSLTIQCQVDSQVTMMFWYRQQPGQSLTLIATANQGSEATYESGFVIDKFPISRPNLTFSTLTVSNMSPEDSSIYLCSVEDPGGKLFFGSGTQLSVL.

This clone was picked up one time. This chain uses TRBV11-2 with TRBJ2-2; 7 nucleotides align to TRBD2. V shed 5 bases, J shed 1 base, and the junction held 16 bases outside the gene matches. CDR1 and CDR2 from the germline V gene are SGHAT and FQNNGV. CDR3 size: 19 residues. CDR3 sequence: CASSHGLMAGEKNTGELFF. DNA of the CDR3: TGTGCCAGCAGCCATGGTCTTATGGCGGGAGAGAAGAACACCGGGGAGCTGTTTTTT.

The CDR3 region has the DNA TGTGCCAGCAGTTTAAGAGGGGAGCAGTACTTC. Translated: CASSLRGEQYF. This chain joins TRBV28 and TRBJ2-7, with a weak D call TRBD2 (5 bases). Per the germline V gene, CDR1 is MDHEN and CDR2 is SYDVKM. The CDR3 is 11 residues long. V was pared by 2 bases and J by 7 bases, with 6 bases between.

V is TRBV5-4 and J is TRBJ2-7, with 7 bases lining up with TRBD1. The trim removed 4 bases at V and 2 bases at J, leaving 6 bases unmatched. This CDR3 is 14 amino acids long. Per germline, CDR1 SGHNT and CDR2 YYREEE (reference sequence). This CDR3 is CASSPGTETYEQYF. CDR3 coding DNA: TGTGCCAGCAGCCCCGGGACAGAGACCTACGAGCAGTACTTC.

V gene TRBV7-9 combines with J gene TRBJ1-3; TRBD1 is a possible D gene (5 bases). Looked up from germline, CDR1 is SEHNR and CDR2 is FQNEAQ (reference sequence). CDR3 length: 14 residues. V was pared by 0 bases and J by 3 bases, with 6 bases between. The chain's CDR3 is CASSLAQGGNTIYF. In DNA, the CDR3 is TGTGCCAGCAGCTTAGCCCAGGGTGGAAACACCATATATTTT. The whole variable domain, filled in from reference TRBV7-9 and TRBJ1-3, reads DTGVSQNPRHKITKRGQNVTFRCDPISEHNRLYWYRQTLGQGPEFLTYFQNEAQLEKSRLLSDRFSAERPKGSFSTLEIQRTEQGDSAMYLCASSLAQGGNTIYFGEGSWLTVV.

This chain connects TRBV20-1 to TRBJ2-7, with a tentative D call TRBD1 (5 bases). Between the trimmed V and J ends, which lost 5 bases and 2 bases, there was a span of 7 bases. The length of the CDR3 is 11 residues. Germline V gives CDR1 DFQATT, CDR2 SNEGSKA (reference sequence). The CDR3, as DNA: TGCAGTGCTGACAGCCCCTACGAGCAGTACTTC. The encoded protein is CSADSPYEQYF.

The chain uses TRBV30 and TRBJ1-1, with D uncertain. Germline lookup yields CDR1 GTSNPN and CDR2 SVGIG (reference sequence). The germline V and J ends were trimmed by 2 bases and 4 bases, with 5 bases remaining between them. The CDR3 consists of 11 residues. This CDR3 reads CAWSRGTEAFF. As DNA, the CDR3 is TGTGCCTGGAGTCGGGGCACTGAAGCTTTCTTT.

The chain carries TRBV27 and TRBJ1-1; 8 nucleotides agree with TRBD1. CDR1 and CDR2 from the germline V gene are MNHEY and SMNVEV (reference sequence). Losses at the gene ends were 2 bases for V and 7 bases for J; bases not matched to a gene: 3. CDR3 length: 13 amino acids. The DNA for the CDR3 is TGTGCCAGCAGTTTACAGGGGGCGAATGAAGCTTTCTTT. Translation gives CASSLQGANEAFF.

The chain carries TRBV15 and TRBJ1-5; D call uncertain. Germline CDR1 LNHNV, CDR2 YYDKDF (reference sequence). Trimming stripped 8 bases from V and 3 bases from J, with 11 bases between. The CDR3 covers 13 residues. The chain's CDR3 is CATSHDNNQPQHF. CDR3 nucleotide sequence: TGTGCCACCTCCCATGACAACAATCAGCCCCAGCATTTT.

In nucleotides, the CDR3 is TGTGCCAGCAGCGGGGGGGGGTCTAGCACAGATACGCAGTATTTT. It yields the protein CASSGGGSSTDTQYF. This sequence joins TRBV9 and TRBJ2-3, with 7 bases matching TRBD2. Germline loops: CDR1 SGDLS, CDR2 YYNGEE. The CDR3 has 15 residues. With 3 bases clipped from V and 0 bases from J, the junction kept 4 bases outside the gene matches.

The gene calls are TRBV28 and TRBJ2-7, with a tentative D call TRBD1 (5 bases). The CDR3 spans 15 residues. V lost 2 bases, J lost 0 bases, and 11 bases lay in between. Germline assignment: CDR1 MDHEN and CDR2 SYDVKM. The CDR3 region has the DNA TGTGCCAGCAGTTTAGCCCACAGGAGCTCCTACGAGCAGTACTTC. Translated, it gives CASSLAHRSSYEQYF. The full variable domain, with the rest looked up from reference TRBV28 and TRBJ2-7, is DVKVTQSSRYLVKRTGEKVFLECVQDMDHENMFWYRQDPGLGLRLIYFSYDVKMKEKGDIPEGYSVSREKKERFSLILESASTNQTSMYLCASSLAHRSSYEQYFGPGTRLTVT.

The chain is built from TRBV5-1 and TRBJ1-1; possibly TRBD1 for D (5 bases). The V end was cut by 4 bases, the J end by 3 bases, with 16 bases between. CDR3 size: 15 residues. Germline CDR1 reads SGHRS; CDR2 reads YFSETQ. CDR3 nucleotides: TGCGCCAGCAGCGTGACAACCACGGGGGACACTGAAGCTTTCTTT. Amino acids: CASSVTTTGDTEAFF.

The chain joins TRBV27 to TRBJ1-5, with a weak D call TRBD1 (5 bases). The V gene lost 10 bases and the J gene lost 6 bases, with 13 bases spanning the gap. Germline V CDR1 and CDR2: MNHEY, SMNVEV (reference sequence). This CDR3 has 12 residues. The CDR3 spells CATSGLGQPQHF. The CDR3 region has the DNA TGTGCCACCTCAGGGTTGGGTCAGCCCCAGCATTTT.

This clone was found once. As DNA, the CDR3 is TGTGCCAGCAGCGTAGGTCTAGCGGGAATGGTAAATACGCAGTATTTT. Its translation is CASSVGLAGMVNTQYF. The chain couples TRBV9 to TRBJ2-3; 9 bases line up with TRBD2. Per the germline V gene, CDR1 is SGDLS and CDR2 is YYNGEE. V lost 0 bases and J lost 7; bases outside the gene matches: 9. The CDR3 spans 16 residues.

The CDR3 protein is CASSSGGNEQFF. The CDR3 region has the DNA TGTGCCAGCAGCTCTGGAGGGAATGAGCAGTTCTTC. The chain couples TRBV7-8 to TRBJ2-1, with a weak D call TRBD2 (6 bases). The CDR3 covers 12 residues. CDR1 and CDR2 from the germline V gene are SGHVS and FQNEAQ. Trimming took 4 bases from V and 7 from J, leaving 8 bases between them.

V usage is TRBV5-6 and J usage is TRBJ2-7; 8 bases are shared with TRBD2. The CDR3 runs 15 residues. Germline V gene lookup returns CDR1 SGHDT and CDR2 YYEEEE. The V segment lost 4 bases and the J segment 2 bases; nucleotides outside the gene matches: 8. The CDR3 sequence: CASSIGLAGAYEQYF. The DNA for the CDR3 is TGTGCCAGCAGCATCGGACTAGCCGGAGCCTACGAGCAGTACTTC.

This clone was picked up one time. The chain uses TRBV11-2 and TRBJ2-7; the D gene is possibly TRBD2 (6 bases). There are 15 residues in the CDR3. V gave up 2 bases and J gave up 5 bases, with 16 bases separating them. The germline V gene has CDR1 SGHAT and CDR2 FQNNGV. The CDR3 DNA sequence: TGTGCCAGCAGCTTATCCGCGGGGTCGAACCACGAGCAGTACTTC. It specifies CASSLSAGSNHEQYF.

The rearrangement uses TRBV6-6 and TRBJ2-5; possible D gene TRBD1, 5 bases. This CDR3 is 15 amino acids long. Germline-derived CDR1 and CDR2 are MNHNY and SVGAGI (reference sequence). V lost 7 bases and J lost 2, with 17 bases in between. Here the CDR3 DNA reads TGTGCCAGCATCCCCAGGGCAGGCACTCAAGAGACCCAGTACTTC. This translates into CASIPRAGTQETQYF.

The CDR3 nucleotides are TGTGCCAGCAGCCCCGGACTAGCGGGAGGGCCGCACGAGCAGTACTTC. Residues: CASSPGLAGGPHEQYF. The gene calls are TRBV27 and TRBJ2-7, with TRBD2 matching over 15 bases. The length of the CDR3 is 16 residues. Trimming at V came to 6 bases and at J to 5 bases, leaving 8 bases not matched to a gene. CDR1 and CDR2 (germline): MNHEY, SMNVEV (reference sequence).

This clone was observed a single time. The chain joins TRBV30 to TRBJ1-6; maybe TRBD1 (6 bases). V was trimmed by 0 bases and J by 7 bases, leaving 10 bases between them. This CDR3 has 14 residues. CDR1 and CDR2 (germline): GTSNPN, SVGIG (reference sequence). The CDR3 DNA reads TGTGCCTGGAGTGTTTGGGGGCGAAATTCACCCCTCCACTTT. The encoded protein is CAWSVWGRNSPLHF.

The chain is built from TRBV6-6 and TRBJ2-7, with D possibly being TRBD1 (6 bases). CDR3 size: 15 residues. The V and J ends lost 0 bases and 2 bases respectively, with 11 bases between them. CDR1 is MNHNY and CDR2 is SVGAGI in the germline V gene (reference sequence). For the CDR3, the DNA is TGTGCCAGCAGTTACTCTACAGGGCCCACCTACGAGCAGTACTTC. This sequence encodes CASSYSTGPTYEQYF.

This chain links TRBV2 with TRBJ2-2; 12 nucleotides line up with TRBD2. This CDR3 has 15 amino acids. J lost 5 bases, V lost 7 bases, and 5 bases had no gene match. Germline V CDR1 and CDR2: SNHLY, FYNNEI. CDR3 in DNA: TGTGCCAGCACCCCGGGACTAGCGGGTACCGGGGAGCTGTTTTTT. Protein: CASTPGLAGTGELFF.

The chain employs TRBV19 and TRBJ2-7; 11 bases are a match to TRBD2. The CDR3 loop spans 15 amino acids. Trimming at V came to 7 bases and at J to 5 bases, leaving 10 bases not matched to a gene. Germline lookup yields CDR1 LNHDA and CDR2 SQIVND (reference sequence). The CDR3 DNA sequence: TGTGCCAGTATTACAGTAGCGGGAGGGCCCCACGAGCAGTACTTC. It yields the protein CASITVAGGPHEQYF.